The 13 T cell receptor beta chains listed next were all sequenced from one sample in a study of cytomegalovirus exposure and HLA in healthy donors. PCR was performed using 60 Vbeta and 13 Jbeta primers. This table comes from immunoSEQ multiplex PCR, and its TCRdb copy is limited to in-frame clones, with some not included. The sample shows 150,000 to 200,000 clones, approximately 84% of them seen only once. What was sequenced was PBMCs. All receptors derive from a girl aged 5 to 17 in good health and CMV-seropositive.

The chain recombines TRBV27 with TRBJ1-1; D may be TRBD1 (5 bases). V lost 6 bases and J lost 3, with 14 bases in between. This CDR3 contains 14 residues. CDR1 is MNHEY, CDR2 SMNVEV, per germline (reference sequence). CDR3 bases: TGTGCCAGCAGGTCCGGCGGGACTCACACTGAAGCTTTCTTT. This encodes CASRSGGTHTEAFF.

The V call is TRBV5-1, the J call TRBJ2-2, with no clear D. The CDR3 has 14 residues. V lost 2 bases to trimming and J lost 3 bases, with 8 bases between them. Germline CDR1 reads SGHRS; CDR2 reads YFSETQ. CDR3 region: CASSFGEYTGELFF. The CDR3, as DNA: TGCGCCAGCAGCTTCGGAGAGTACACCGGGGAGCTGTTTTTT.

The chain recombines TRBV4-2 with TRBJ1-2; D is uncertain. Germline lookup yields CDR1 LGHNA and CDR2 YNFKEQ. This CDR3 is 14 amino acids long. Trimming stripped 0 bases from V and 3 bases from J, with 8 bases between. For the CDR3, the DNA is TGTGCCAGCAGCCAAGACAGGAAAGACTATGGCTACACCTTC. It is translated as CASSQDRKDYGYTF.

The chain combines TRBV9 with TRBJ2-1, with D maybe TRBD2 (7 bases). Germline CDR1 reads SGDLS; CDR2 reads YYNGEE. Trimming shortened V by 4 bases and J by 10 bases, and 24 bases separated the two germline ends. The CDR3 has 16 amino acids. The CDR3 coding sequence is TGTGCCAGCAGCAGCCAGGGACACGGGGGGTCTGGGGAGCAGTTCTTC. It encodes CASSSQGHGGSGEQFF.

This clone was recorded once. The chain combines TRBV15 with TRBJ1-1; D remains unclear. Trimming took 1 base from V and 3 from J, leaving 6 bases between them. CDR1 LNHNV and CDR2 YYDKDF come from the germline V gene (reference sequence). CDR3 length equals 13 residues. The CDR3 loop reads CATSRALDTEAFF. CDR3 coding DNA: TGTGCCACCAGCAGAGCCTTAGACACTGAAGCTTTCTTT.

The chain recombines TRBV10-3 with TRBJ1-1, with D hard to call. The CDR3 covers 14 residues. Per the germline V gene, CDR1 is ENHRY and CDR2 is SYGVKD. Trimming cost V 0 bases and J 3 bases, with 8 bases left between them. The CDR3 DNA reads TGTGCCATCAGTGAGTCGGTTGTAGACACTGAAGCTTTCTTT. Translated, it gives CAISESVVDTEAFF.

This chain links TRBV6-5 with TRBJ1-1, with 8 nucleotides matching TRBD1. J gave up 4 bases and V 6 bases, and 4 bases lay outside the gene matches. The CDR3 is made up of 13 amino acids. Germline-derived CDR1 and CDR2 are MNHEY and SVGAGI. In nucleotides, the CDR3 is TGTGCCAGCAGCAGGGGGCTCGGCACTGAAGCTTTCTTT. Translating it yields CASSRGLGTEAFF.

This chain links TRBV5-4 with TRBJ2-5; 8 positions agree with TRBD1. Germline trimming cut 5 bases from V and 5 bases from J; bases unmatched to any gene: 8. The CDR3 loop spans 14 amino acids. Germline values: CDR1 SGHNT, CDR2 YYREEE (reference sequence). For the CDR3, the DNA is TGTGCCAGCAGTTCTACTGGACAGGGTGAGACCCAGTACTTC. Residues: CASSSTGQGETQYF.

This sequence joins TRBV5-1 and TRBJ2-1, with a weak D call TRBD2 (5 bases). The germline gives CDR1 SGHRS, CDR2 YFSETQ. The CDR3 totals 14 residues. V was cut by 0 bases and J by 7 bases, with 11 bases left in between. CDR3 region: CASSLGELGNEQFF. The CDR3 bases are TGCGCCAGCAGCTTGGGGGAGCTTGGGAATGAGCAGTTCTTC. The full variable domain, with the rest looked up from reference TRBV5-1 and TRBJ2-1, is KAGVTQTPRYLIKTRGQQVTLSCSPISGHRSVSWYQQTPGQGLQFLFEYFSETQRNKGNFPGRFSGRQFSNSRSEMNVSTLELGDSALYLCASSLGELGNEQFFGPGTRLTVL.

The count of this clone is one. This chain connects TRBV7-6 to TRBJ2-1, with 8 bases identical to TRBD1. Looked up from germline, CDR1 is SGHVS and CDR2 is FNYEAQ. V gave up 10 bases and J gave up 6 bases; unmatched junction bases: 8. This CDR3 comprises 13 residues. CDR3 in DNA: TGTGCCATTATGACAGGGGCGGGCAATGAGCAGTTCTTC. It is translated as CAIMTGAGNEQFF. The variable domain in full, completed from reference TRBV7-6 and TRBJ2-1, reads GAGVSQSPRYKVTKRGQDVALRCDPISGHVSLYWYRQALGQGPEFLTYFNYEAQQDKSGLPNDRFSAERPEGSISTLTIQRTEQRDSAMYRCAIMTGAGNEQFFGPGTRLTVL.

The rearrangement links TRBV5-1 to TRBJ2-7, with D possibly being TRBD1 (6 bases). CDR3 length: 13 amino acids. V dropped 4 bases and J dropped 7 bases, with 15 bases sitting between them. The germline V gene has CDR1 SGHRS and CDR2 YFSETQ. Written as DNA, the CDR3 is TGCGCCAGCAGCCCGAACCAGGGGCGGGAGCAGTACTTC. This encodes CASSPNQGREQYF.

The chain is built from TRBV4-1 and TRBJ1-2, with 8 bases that match TRBD1. V lost 4 bases, J lost 2 bases, and 6 bases stayed unmatched. CDR3 size: 15 residues. Germline V CDR1 and CDR2: MGHRA, YSYEKL. For the CDR3, the DNA is TGCGCCAGCAGCCTTGGACAGGGAAGCAACTATGGCTACACCTTC. Protein sequence: CASSLGQGSNYGYTF.

CDR3 sequence: CASSPRLGTGNEKLFF. The CDR3, as DNA: TGTGCCAGCAGCCCTCGACTCGGGACAGGGAATGAAAAACTGTTTTTT. This chain links TRBV11-2 with TRBJ1-4, with TRBD1 matching over 9 bases. J lost 5 bases, V lost 5 bases, and 9 bases had no gene match. The germline V gene encodes CDR1 SGHAT and CDR2 FQNNGV. The length of the CDR3 is 16 residues. Full variable domain (remainder filled in from reference TRBV11-2 and TRBJ1-4): EAGVAQSPRYKIIEKRQSVAFWCNPISGHATLYWYQQILGQGPKLLIQFQNNGVVDDSQLPKDRFSAERLKGVDSTLKIQPAKLEDSAVYLCASSPRLGTGNEKLFFGSGTQLSVL.